This T cell receptor beta chain originates from a study of response to subunit inactivated influenza vaccine (dated by TCRdb to 2017 to 2018). Some background on the complete study: Deep quantitative profiling of the T cell receptor repertoire was used in the study to follow responses to a trivalent subunit inactivated influenza vaccine. What the research found in general, with its limitations: According to the authors, only a limited number of new T cells may be recruited by each seasonal influenza vaccination.

Library preparation used RT-PCR. Instrument on record: Illumina HiSeq 2500. TCRdb passed the public sequencing reads through fastp at Q25 and MiXCR, retaining productive beta sequences. For every CDR3 protein sequence, its rows merge into one entry that carries the most common genes and DNA. This sample holds roughly 780,000 distinct CDR3 sequences; about 18% were observed only once. About 11% of the sample lies in the top ten. This clonotype has just a few counts. Its target antigen remains unknown. Base qualities were left out, and no much larger clone turns up one base away. The CDR3 covers 15 residues, taking in both the cysteine and the phenylalanine. Left in the record is the CDR3 DNA by itself, 45 bases read in frame from the first base. CDR1 and CDR2, per the germline V gene, are SGHNT and YENEEA. Trimming costs V 5 bases and J 9 bases, and their ends lie 20 bases apart.

This receptor was taken from a man between 50 and 59 years old who received an inactivated influenza vaccine. Donor details come from another sample of the same person, matched by shared clones. The V and J segments used are TRBV11-3 and TRBJ2-1, with the D gene possibly TRBD1 or TRBD2, each one fitting 5 bases. The input for sequencing was PBMCs from blood, taken 4 to 6 days after vaccination. The CDR3 corresponds to CASSVGVGKGPEQFF. The DNA sequence is as follows: TGTGCCAGCAGCGTGGGAGTCGGTAAGGGACCTGAGCAGTTCTTC. Where the CDR3 stops, the reference TRBV11-3 and TRBJ2-1 genes take over; the full variable domain is EAGVVQSPRYKIIEKKQPVAFWCNPISGHNTLYWYLQNLGQGPELLIRYENEEAVDDSQLPKDRFSAERLKGVDSTLKIQPAELGDSAVYLCASSVGVGKGPEQFFGPGTRLTVL.